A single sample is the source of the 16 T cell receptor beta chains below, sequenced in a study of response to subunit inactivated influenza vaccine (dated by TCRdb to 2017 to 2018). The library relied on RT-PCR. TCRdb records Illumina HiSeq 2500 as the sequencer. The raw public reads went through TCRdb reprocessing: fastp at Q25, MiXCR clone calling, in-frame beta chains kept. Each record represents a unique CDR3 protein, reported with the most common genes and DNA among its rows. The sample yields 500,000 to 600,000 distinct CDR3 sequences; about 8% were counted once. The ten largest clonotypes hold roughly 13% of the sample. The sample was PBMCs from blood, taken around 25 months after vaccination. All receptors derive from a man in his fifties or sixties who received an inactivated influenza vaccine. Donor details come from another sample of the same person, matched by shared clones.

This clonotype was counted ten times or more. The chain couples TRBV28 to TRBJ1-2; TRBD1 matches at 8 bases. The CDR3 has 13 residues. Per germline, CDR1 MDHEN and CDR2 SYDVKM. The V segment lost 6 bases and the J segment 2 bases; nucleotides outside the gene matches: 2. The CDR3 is CASRRQGNYGYTF. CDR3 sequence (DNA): TGTGCCAGCAGAAGACAGGGGAACTATGGCTACACCTTC.

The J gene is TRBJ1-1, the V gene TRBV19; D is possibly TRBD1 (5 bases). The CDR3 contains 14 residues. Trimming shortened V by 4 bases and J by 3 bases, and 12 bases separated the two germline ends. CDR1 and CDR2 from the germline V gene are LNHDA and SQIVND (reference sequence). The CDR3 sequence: CASSKPREYTEAFF. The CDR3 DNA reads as TGTGCCAGTAGTAAACCCAGGGAATACACTGAAGCTTTCTTT.

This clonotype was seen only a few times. CDR3 coding DNA: TGTGCCATCGGTAACACCCTGGGCTCTGGAAACACCATATATTTT. Amino acids: CAIGNTLGSGNTIYF. V is TRBV10-3 and J is TRBJ1-3; no reliable D call. Germline values: CDR1 ENHRY, CDR2 SYGVKD. The length of the CDR3 is 15 residues. The V and J ends lost 8 bases and 0 bases respectively, with 14 bases between them.

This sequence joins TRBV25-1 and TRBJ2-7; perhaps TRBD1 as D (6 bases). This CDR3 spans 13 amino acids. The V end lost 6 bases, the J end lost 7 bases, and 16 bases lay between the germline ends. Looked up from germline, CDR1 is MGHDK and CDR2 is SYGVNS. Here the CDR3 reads CASRDRLMGEQYF. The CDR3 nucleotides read TGTGCCAGCAGGGACAGACTCATGGGGGAGCAGTACTTC.

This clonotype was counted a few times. The CDR3 DNA follows: TGCAGTGCTAGAGATCCGGCAGCGAACACTGAAGCTTTCTTT. It yields the protein CSARDPAANTEAFF. The chain combines TRBV20-1 with TRBJ1-1; D is undetermined. V shed 0 bases and J shed 1 base, with 9 bases lying between them. This CDR3 is 14 amino acids long. Germline-derived CDR1 and CDR2 are DFQATT and SNEGSKA (reference sequence).

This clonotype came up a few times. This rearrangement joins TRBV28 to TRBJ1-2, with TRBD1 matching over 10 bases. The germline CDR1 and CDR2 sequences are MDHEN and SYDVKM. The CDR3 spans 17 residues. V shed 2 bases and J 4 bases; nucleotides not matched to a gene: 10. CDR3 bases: TGTGCCAGCAGTTTAGACACAGGGACAGGGGACGGCTATGGCTACACCTTC. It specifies CASSLDTGTGDGYGYTF.

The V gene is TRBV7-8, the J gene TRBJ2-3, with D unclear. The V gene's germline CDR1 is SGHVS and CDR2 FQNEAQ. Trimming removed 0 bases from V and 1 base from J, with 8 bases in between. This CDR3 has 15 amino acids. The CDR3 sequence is CASSLAAIRTDTQYF. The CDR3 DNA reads TGTGCCAGCAGCTTAGCGGCGATCCGCACAGATACGCAGTATTTT.

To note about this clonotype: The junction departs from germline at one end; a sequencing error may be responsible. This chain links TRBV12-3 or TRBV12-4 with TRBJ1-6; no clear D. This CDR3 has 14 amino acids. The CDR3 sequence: CAGSFASGNSPLHF. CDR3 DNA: TGTGCCGGCAGTTTCGCGTCAGGAAATTCACCCCTCCACTTT.

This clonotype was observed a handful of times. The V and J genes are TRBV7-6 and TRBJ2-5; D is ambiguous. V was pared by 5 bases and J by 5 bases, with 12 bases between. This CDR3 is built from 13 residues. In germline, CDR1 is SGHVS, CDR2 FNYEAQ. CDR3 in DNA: TGTGCCAGCAGCCCCCGTAACGTGGAGACCCAGTACTTC. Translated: CASSPRNVETQYF.

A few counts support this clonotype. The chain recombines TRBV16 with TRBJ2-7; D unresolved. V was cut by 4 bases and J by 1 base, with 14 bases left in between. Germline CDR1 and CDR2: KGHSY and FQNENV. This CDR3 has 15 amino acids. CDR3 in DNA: TGTGCCAGCAGCCTCTCAAGGAGCACGTCCTACGAGCAGTACTTC. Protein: CASSLSRSTSYEQYF.

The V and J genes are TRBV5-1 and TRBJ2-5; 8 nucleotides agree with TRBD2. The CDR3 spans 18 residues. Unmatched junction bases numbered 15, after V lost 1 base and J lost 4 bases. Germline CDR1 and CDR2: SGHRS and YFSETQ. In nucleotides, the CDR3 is TGCGCCAGCAGCTTGTTGGTGTCGAGCGGGAGCGGTCGAGAGACCCAGTACTTC. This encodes CASSLLVSSGSGRETQYF.

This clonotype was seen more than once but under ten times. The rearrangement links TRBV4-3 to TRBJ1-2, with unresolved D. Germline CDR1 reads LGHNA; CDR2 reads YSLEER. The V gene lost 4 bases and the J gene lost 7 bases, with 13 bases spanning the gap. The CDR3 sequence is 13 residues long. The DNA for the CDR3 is TGCGCCAGCAGCCGGGCGTTAGGTGGTGGCTACACCTTC. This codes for CASSRALGGGYTF.

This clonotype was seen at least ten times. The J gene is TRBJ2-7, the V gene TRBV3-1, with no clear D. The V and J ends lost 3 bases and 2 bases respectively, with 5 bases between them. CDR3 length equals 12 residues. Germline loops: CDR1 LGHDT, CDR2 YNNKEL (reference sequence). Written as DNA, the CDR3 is TGTGCCAGCAGCCAGCAGCCCTACGAGCAGTACTTC. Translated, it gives CASSQQPYEQYF.

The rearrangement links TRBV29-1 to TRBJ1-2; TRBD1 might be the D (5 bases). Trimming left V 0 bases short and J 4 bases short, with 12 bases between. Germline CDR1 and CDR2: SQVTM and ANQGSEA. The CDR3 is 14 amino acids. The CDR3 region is CSVEDRRGSYGYTF. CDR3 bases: TGCAGCGTTGAAGATAGGCGGGGGAGCTATGGCTACACCTTC. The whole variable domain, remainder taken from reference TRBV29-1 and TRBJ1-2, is SAVISQKPSRDICQRGTSLTIQCQVDSQVTMMFWYRQQPGQSLTLIATANQGSEATYESGFVIDKFPISRPNLTFSTLTVSNMSPEDSSIYLCSVEDRRGSYGYTFGSGTRLTVV.

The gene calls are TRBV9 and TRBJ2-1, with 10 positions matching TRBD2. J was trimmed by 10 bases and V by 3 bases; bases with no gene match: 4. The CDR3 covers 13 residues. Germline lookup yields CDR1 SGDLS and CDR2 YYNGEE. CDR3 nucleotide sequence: TGTGCCAGCAGCGCTCGTAGCGGGAGGGAGCAGTTCTTC. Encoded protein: CASSARSGREQFF.

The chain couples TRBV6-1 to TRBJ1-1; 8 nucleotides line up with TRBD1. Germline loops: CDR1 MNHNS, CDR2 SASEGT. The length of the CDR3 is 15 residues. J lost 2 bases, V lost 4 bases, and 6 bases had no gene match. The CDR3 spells CASSGRTGSNTEAFF. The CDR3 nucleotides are TGTGCCAGCAGTGGAAGGACAGGGTCCAACACTGAAGCTTTCTTT.